This passage covers 5 T cell receptor beta chains from one sample sequenced in a study of spatial heterogeneity in lung cancer. TCRdb redid the calling of the 5' RACE reads with MiXCR, one entry per CDR3 protein. The data contain 1,300 or so distinct CDR3 sequences, approximately 7% of them singletons. As for time point: sample taken at primary tumor resection. Sequencing used normal lung tissue next to the tumor, obtained at surgery. The receptors stem from a male donor with early-stage non-small cell lung cancer.

This clonotype showed up many times. CDR3 amino acids: CASREQTGETQYF. The CDR3 DNA reads TGTGCCAGCAGAGAGCAAACCGGAGAGACGCAGTATTTT. The J gene is TRBJ2-3, the V gene TRBV7-2; D unclear. Looked up from germline, CDR1 is SGHTA and CDR2 is FQGNSA. The CDR3 is made up of 13 amino acids. Trimming removed 6 bases at V and 9 bases at J, with 16 bases between.

Within the sample, this clonotype is medium-sized. The V gene is TRBV6-1, the J gene TRBJ2-6; TRBD1 aligns across 7 bases. The germline CDR1 and CDR2 sequences are MNHNS and SASEGT. V trimming: 4 bases; J trimming: 0 bases; junction bases outside the gene matches: 9. The CDR3 sequence is 18 residues long. Here the CDR3 reads CASSGKGAMVSGANVLTF. Here the CDR3 DNA reads TGTGCCAGCAGTGGGAAGGGGGCGATGGTCTCTGGGGCCAACGTCCTGACTTTC.

V is TRBV28 and J is TRBJ2-3, with 15 nucleotides matching TRBD2. The CDR3 consists of 16 residues. Trimming cost V 6 bases and J 5 bases; bases outside gene matches: 6. Germline-derived CDR1 and CDR2 are MDHEN and SYDVKM. The CDR3 reads CASSKGLAGGGDTQYF. The CDR3 DNA is TGTGCCAGCAGCAAGGGACTAGCGGGAGGCGGAGATACGCAGTATTTT.

This clonotype is medium-sized in the sample. This chain connects TRBV29-1 to TRBJ2-4; tentative D call: TRBD1 (6 bases). V gave up 0 bases and J gave up 9 bases, with 15 bases separating them. The CDR3 consists of 14 residues. Germline loops: CDR1 SQVTM, CDR2 ANQGSEA. CDR3 residues: CSVEDRGGPSIQYF. The CDR3 bases are TGCAGCGTTGAAGATCGTGGGGGCCCTAGCATTCAGTACTTC.

By sample share, this clonotype is medium-sized (0.01 to 0.1%). The chain employs TRBV15 and TRBJ2-6; D gene uncertain. V dropped 2 bases and J dropped 4 bases, with 12 bases sitting between them. Germline V gene lookup returns CDR1 LNHNV and CDR2 YYDKDF (reference sequence). The CDR3 spans 16 residues. This chain's CDR3 is CATSRKNTAGANVLTF. CDR3 DNA sequence: TGTGCCACCAGCAGAAAGAACACCGCCGGGGCCAACGTCCTGACTTTC.